The 18 T cell receptor beta chains reported below all come from one sample, sequenced in a study of response to subunit inactivated influenza vaccine. TCRdb reprocessed the RT-PCR reads via MiXCR and lists one record per CDR3 protein. The repertoire holds around 570,000 distinct CDR3 sequences, with about 8% as singletons. Here the sequenced sample was PBMCs from blood, taken approximately 25 months after vaccination. The receptors were sampled from a man between 50 and 75 years old who received an inactivated influenza vaccine.

This clonotype was found a few times. This chain joins TRBV3-1 and TRBJ2-2; tentatively, D is TRBD2 (6 bases). Germline assignment: CDR1 LGHDT and CDR2 YNNKEL (reference sequence). The CDR3 is 15 amino acids. Trimming removed 4 bases from V and 5 bases from J, with 14 bases in between. CDR3: CASSLSGARTGELFF. The CDR3 DNA is TGTGCCAGCAGCCTGTCGGGAGCGAGGACCGGGGAGCTGTTTTTT.

V usage is TRBV7-2 and J usage is TRBJ2-3; weak D call: TRBD2 (6 bases). The V and J ends lost 5 bases and 11 bases respectively, with 17 bases between them. Germline CDR1 SGHTA, CDR2 FQGNSA. The CDR3 covers 13 residues. The CDR3 loop is CASSAGTLGGQYF. In nucleotides, the CDR3 is TGTGCCAGCAGCGCCGGGACTCTGGGGGGGCAGTATTTT.

The rearrangement uses TRBV18 and TRBJ1-5; 9 positions match TRBD1. The germline CDR1 and CDR2 sequences are KGHSH and LQKENI. With 0 bases clipped from V and 9 bases from J, the junction kept 9 bases outside the gene matches. This CDR3 comprises 16 residues. The DNA for the CDR3 is TGTGCCAGCTCACCACCATTAGGGACAGGGAAATGGCCCCAGCATTTT. Its translation is CASSPPLGTGKWPQHF.

The V gene is TRBV20-1, the J gene TRBJ1-1, with D unclear. The V end was cut by 1 base, the J end by 0 bases, with 9 bases between. Looked up from germline, CDR1 is DFQATT and CDR2 is SNEGSKA (reference sequence). The CDR3 is made up of 14 amino acids. CDR3 sequence: CSARVEHLNTEAFF. Written as DNA, the CDR3 is TGCAGTGCTAGAGTCGAGCACTTGAACACTGAAGCTTTCTTT.

This clonotype was observed at least ten times. The V call is TRBV12-3 or TRBV12-4, the J call TRBJ1-4, with TRBD1 matching over 11 bases. This CDR3 is built from 14 residues. Losses at the gene ends were 6 bases for V and 8 bases for J; bases not matched to a gene: 5. The chain's CDR3 is CASSRTGGGEKLFF. CDR3 DNA sequence: TGTGCCAGCAGCCGGACAGGGGGCGGCGAAAAACTGTTTTTT.

At least ten counts were recorded for this clonotype. The genes are TRBV24-1 and TRBJ2-3, with 7 bases aligning to TRBD1. Germline V gene data show CDR1 as KGHDR and CDR2 as SFDVKD. V lost 4 bases to trimming and J lost 1 base; unmatched junction nucleotides: 4. The CDR3 consists of 15 residues. The CDR3 loop is CATSESGTGTDTQYF. Here the CDR3 DNA reads TGTGCCACCAGTGAGTCCGGGACAGGCACAGATACGCAGTATTTT.

The J gene is TRBJ1-2, the V gene TRBV25-1; the D gene is possibly TRBD1 (5 bases). Germline loops: CDR1 MGHDK, CDR2 SYGVNS. The CDR3 length is 14 residues. V was clipped by 6 bases and J by 7 bases, with 18 bases between them. The chain's CDR3 is CASSPTRGISGYTF. The CDR3, as DNA: TGTGCCAGCAGCCCCACCCGGGGGATTAGTGGCTACACCTTC.

This CDR3 is CSARDPSTGSNEKLFF. The CDR3 DNA reads as TGCAGTGCTAGAGATCCCTCGACAGGGTCTAATGAAAAACTGTTTTTT. The genes are TRBV20-1 and TRBJ1-4; 7 positions match TRBD1. The CDR3 is made up of 16 amino acids. Germline V gene sequence: CDR1 DFQATT, CDR2 SNEGSKA (reference sequence). The J segment lost 3 bases and the V segment lost 0 bases, leaving 7 bases of the junction unmatched.

J is TRBJ2-2 and V is TRBV6-1, with TRBD1 as a possible D gene (7 bases). The CDR3 runs 15 residues. CDR1 and CDR2 from the germline V gene are MNHNS and SASEGT. V was cut by 2 bases and J by 7 bases, with 14 bases left in between. CDR3 region: CASSELPRGDGELFF. For the CDR3, the DNA is TGTGCCAGCAGTGAACTCCCCAGGGGGGACGGGGAGCTGTTTTTT.

This clonotype was detected only a few times. The rearrangement uses TRBV11-1 and TRBJ2-2; 15 positions agree with TRBD2. V lost 2 bases, J lost 4 bases, and 5 bases stayed unmatched. CDR3 length equals 18 residues. CDR1 SGHAT and CDR2 FQDESV come from the germline V gene (reference sequence). The DNA for the CDR3 is TGTGCCAGCAGCTTACCCGGACTAGCGGGAGGGTCCACCGGGGAGCTGTTTTTT. This codes for CASSLPGLAGGSTGELFF.

This clonotype came up a few times. The rearrangement uses TRBV12-3 or TRBV12-4 and TRBJ2-7; TRBD2 matches 11 bases. J was trimmed by 6 bases and V by 6 bases; bases with no gene match: 7. The length of the CDR3 is 14 residues. The CDR3 DNA sequence: TGTGCCAGCAGCTTCGGAGGACTAGCGGGCGAGCAGTACTTC. Protein product: CASSFGGLAGEQYF.

V gene TRBV27 combines with J gene TRBJ2-5; tentatively, D is TRBD1 (5 bases). With 3 bases removed from V and 4 bases from J, the gap between germline ends came to 18 bases. CDR3 length: 16 residues. Germline V gene data show CDR1 as MNHEY and CDR2 as SMNVEV (reference sequence). CDR3 sequence reads: CASSFKGPSVVETQYF. The CDR3 coding sequence is TGTGCCAGCAGTTTTAAGGGGCCCTCGGTCGTAGAGACCCAGTACTTC.

The table lists this clonotype with a few counts. The chain joins TRBV6-2 or TRBV6-3 to TRBJ2-1, with TRBD2 matching over 7 bases. The germline gives CDR1 MNHEY, CDR2 SVGEGT. The CDR3 has 15 amino acids. After removal of 0 bases from V and 7 bases from J, the junction contained 6 bases not matched to a gene. CDR3: CASSYSGGPGNEQFF. The CDR3 DNA is TGTGCCAGCAGTTACTCGGGAGGGCCAGGTAATGAGCAGTTCTTC.

This clonotype has only a few counts. V gene TRBV5-5 combines with J gene TRBJ2-7, with a possible D match to TRBD2 (7 bases). This CDR3 is 14 amino acids long. Germline assignment: CDR1 SGHKS and CDR2 YYEKEE (reference sequence). Trimming stripped 4 bases from V and 2 bases from J, with 13 bases between. CDR3 nucleotide sequence: TGTGCCAGCAGCATGGAGGGGGGGGCCTACGAGCAGTACTTC. Translating gives CASSMEGGAYEQYF.

CDR3 DNA sequence: TGCGCCAGCAGCCAAGATCCCCCAGGGAGTAACACTGAAGCTTTCTTT. As protein: CASSQDPPGSNTEAFF. The chain has TRBV4-3 and TRBJ1-1; the D gene is possibly TRBD1 (5 bases). The V gene lost 0 bases and the J gene lost 2 bases, with 13 bases spanning the gap. The CDR3 has 16 amino acids. Germline assignment: CDR1 LGHNA and CDR2 YSLEER.

This clonotype has only a few counts. The rearrangement uses TRBV4-2 and TRBJ2-6, with no clear D. Between the trimmed V and J ends, which lost 4 bases and 3 bases, there was a span of 19 bases. The germline V gene encodes CDR1 LGHNA and CDR2 YNFKEQ. The CDR3 is 18 amino acids. The CDR3 region has the DNA TGTGCCAGCAGCCCCGGGTGGGCACGAAGGGATGGGGCCAACGTCCTGACTTTC. Protein: CASSPGWARRDGANVLTF.

This clonotype has only a few counts. V usage is TRBV6-1 and J usage is TRBJ2-7; 7 bases are shared with TRBD2. J was trimmed by 7 bases and V by 2 bases; bases with no gene match: 11. Germline V CDR1 and CDR2: MNHNS, SASEGT. This CDR3 comprises 15 residues. The CDR3 nucleotides are TGTGCCAGCAGTGAACGGGGGGATTGGTTGGGTGAGCAGTACTTC. Protein sequence: CASSERGDWLGEQYF.

CDR3 residues: CASGRGQSRDTQYF. CDR3 bases: TGTGCAAGCGGCAGGGGGCAATCAAGGGATACGCAGTATTTT. The chain has TRBV6-1 and TRBJ2-3; TRBD1 matches at 8 bases. In germline, CDR1 is MNHNS, CDR2 SASEGT. The CDR3 loop spans 14 amino acids.